This T cell receptor beta chain was recovered during a study of technical replicates of blood from several donors. Germline loops: CDR1 LNHDA, CDR2 SQIVND (reference sequence). The CDR3 covers 15 residues. With 3 bases clipped from V and 2 bases from J, the junction kept 3 bases outside the gene matches. This table comes from immunoSEQ multiplex PCR, and its TCRdb copy is limited to in-frame clones, with some not included. The data contain some 89,000 clones, roughly 95% of them singletons. The sample comprised T cells isolated from PBMCs. This receptor was identified in a human donor in good health. The chain links TRBV19 to TRBJ1-3; 8 bases are shared with TRBD1. CDR3 nucleotide sequence: TGTGCCAGTAGTATGGACAGGGAGCCTGGAAACACCATATATTTT. It codes for CASSMDREPGNTIYF.